Listed here is a single TCR beta chain. This clone was seen once. No cognate antigen has been identified for it. Base qualities were left out, and no much larger clone turns up one base away. This sample was taken from a study of shared clonotypes between healthy human individuals (dated by TCRdb to between 2020 and 2021). As for the study more broadly: A few men and a couple of women, aged 18 to 49 years, made up the cohort. For each donor, CD4 naive and CD4 memory were each given three plates, CD8 naive was given two plates, and CD8 memory was given one plate. Per donor, leukapheresis produced somewhere between about 0.85 and 10 billion PBMCs. To increase sequencing depth and limit assay-specific biases, TCR repertoire library preparation and sequencing were carried out by different laboratories using diverse techniques. Blood TCR repertoires of a handful of healthy adults were deeply sequenced to estimate repertoire size and the extent of clonotype sharing between individuals.

Using the deep immunoSEQ assay, TCR CDR3 regions were amplified from genomic DNA by multiplex PCR. Extracted genomic DNA from each cell subset was distributed evenly across all wells of several immunoSEQ 96-well plates, and each plate was treated as a replicate. For sorted subsets, each replicate PCR was loaded with approximately 200 ng genomic DNA, equivalent to some 31,000 T cell genomes. Purified libraries were quantified with a Qubit 3.0 fluorometer, sized on a Bioanalyzer 2100, and re-quantified with the KAPA Library Quantification kit. Every immunoSEQ 96-well plate was sequenced on a dedicated single-read 150-cycle Illumina NextSeq 550 flow cell. In the original analysis: Because only junctional sequences without quality scores were contained in the immunoSEQ output, filtering matching that applied to full-length reads could not be performed. To assign V/J genes and CDR3, sequences were annotated against IMGT germline references using PyIR, a Python wrapper for IgBLAST v1.9. Reads were removed for weak V/J assignments (E-value above 1e-6), missing CDR3, stop codons, out-of-frame junctions, or ambiguous translated residues. V3J clonotypes were defined as sequences sharing an identical inferred V gene, J gene, and CDR3 amino acid sequence. To compute the percentage overlap between repertoires, the number of shared unique clonotypes was divided by the size of the smaller repertoire. Richness of each repertoire was evaluated using RTK rarefaction, the Chao1 estimator, and Recon v2.1 estimates of unobserved clonotypes. Generation probabilities were computed with OLGA for all TCRbeta clonotypes obtained by the gDNA method from several donors. The table comes from immuneACCESS by way of TCRdb, which keeps in-frame sequences with V and J called. Part of the clones is missing from these tables; in studies checked, under half for an unresolved V gene and the rest for unknown reasons. The V and J calls and clone size are taken from that table; D and trimming were inferred from the DNA. Present in this sample are 1.5 million to 2.5 million clones, roughly 95% of which were seen just once. The leading ten clones occupy less than 1.5% of the sample.

General findings and caveats noted by the study authors: Sampling was restricted to blood, and TCR repertoires in tissue are likely to differ from TCR repertoires in blood. Rarefaction of sorted-subset datasets indicated incomplete sequencing despite the large sequencing depth. The small number of donors limited the genetic and exposure-history diversity represented. Pairwise subsampling indicated that sequencing depth was expected to affect the degree of clonotype sharing among donors. Clonotypes shared by all four sorted-subset donors showed higher generation probabilities than non-shared clonotypes. Larger estimated clonotype richness was generally found for naive subsets than for memory subsets. Across a handful of donors, 5% to 6% of naive CD4, approximately 3.6% of naive CD8, 2% to 2.5% of memory CD4, and approximately 0.4% of memory CD8 clonotypes were shared.

CD8 naive samples consisted of CD45RO-negative cells that were positively selected for CCR7, yielding a CD45RA+CCR7+ population without TemRA cells. The donors were healthy, HIV-negative adults who had no recently reported acute infections or vaccinations. Every donor was a Caucasian adult residing in Nashville, Tennessee, USA. After blood collection by leukapheresis, PBMCs were isolated using Ficoll-Histopaque density gradient centrifugation and then cryopreserved in the vapor phase of liquid nitrogen. Analytical flow cytometry was used to check the purity and quantity of each magnetically sorted T cell population. Genomic DNA was isolated from each sorted fraction and quantified by UV absorbance on a Nanodrop 2000c. CDR3 length: 16 amino acids, cysteine to phenylalanine. Only the CDR3 region is kept as DNA, spanning 48 bases read in frame from base 1. V is reduced by 0 bases and J by 2 bases, leaving a spacing of 11 bases between them. CDR1 and CDR2, looked up from the germline V gene, are SNHLY and FYNNEI.

The chain links TRBV2 with TRBJ1-5, with no confident D gene call. Sequenced: naive CD8+ T cells sorted from blood. The cell subset or site tag for this specimen amounts to: CD45RA+CCR7+. This clonotype was obtained from a man younger than 35 in good health. Here is the DNA: TGTGCCAGCAGTGAAGCGCTCGGGAGAGGCAATCAGCCCCAGCATTTT. Its protein product is CASSEALGRGNQPQHF.